Shown below are 26 T cell receptor beta chains from a single sample sequenced in a study of blood T cells in healthy people across ages. PCR was performed a second time for about 6 to 12 cycles using a sample-barcoded 5' primer and a J-beta primer mix. TCRdb itself ran the 5' RACE reads through MiXCR, one entry per CDR3 protein. The top ten hold 3% of the sample, which has approximately 780,000 distinct CDR3 sequences, 20% to 30% seen once. This sample was also put to use in a study of T cells of mothers and their children.

What was sequenced was blood. These receptors originate from a boy between 10 and 17 years old in good health.

This clonotype was detected only a few times. The gene calls are TRBV9 and TRBJ1-6; TRBD1 agrees at 7 bases. CDR1 is SGDLS and CDR2 is YYNGEE in the germline V gene. This CDR3 spans 14 amino acids. Trimming removed 3 bases from V and 10 bases from J; junction bases left unmatched: 7. CDR3 region: CASSATGDGSPLHF. In nucleotides, the CDR3 is TGTGCCAGCAGCGCCACAGGGGACGGATCACCCCTCCACTTT. The full variable domain, with the rest looked up from reference TRBV9 and TRBJ1-6, is DSGVTQTPKHLITATGQRVTLRCSPRSGDLSVYWYQQSLDQGLQFLIQYYNGEERAKGNILERFSAQQFPDLHSELNLSSLELGDSALYFCASSATGDGSPLHFGNGTRLTVT.

The chain joins TRBV12-3 or TRBV12-4 to TRBJ2-5, with 7 bases identical to TRBD2. There are 14 residues in the CDR3. The junction had 4 bases not matched to a gene; V was cut back by 5 bases and J by 1 base. The CDR3 coding sequence is TGTGCCAGCAGTGGGGGACTATTCCAAGAGACCCAGTACTTC. It codes for CASSGGLFQETQYF.

The rearrangement links TRBV29-1 to TRBJ2-4; a possible D gene is TRBD2 (6 bases). CDR1 is SQVTM and CDR2 is ANQGSEA in the germline V gene. The CDR3 sequence is 14 residues long. The V gene lost 7 bases and the J gene lost 6 bases, with 19 bases spanning the gap. CDR3 sequence reads: CSAVSLEAGNIQYF. DNA for the CDR3: TGCAGCGCAGTCTCCTTGGAAGCGGGAAACATTCAGTACTTC.

In this sample, this clonotype turned up a few times. This sequence joins TRBV4-1 and TRBJ1-6, with D uncertain. With 1 base removed from V and 10 bases from J, the gap between germline ends came to 8 bases. CDR3 length: 13 residues. Germline CDR1 reads MGHRA; CDR2 reads YSYEKL. CDR3 in DNA: TGCGCCAGCAGCCAAGGGGAGGTATCACCCCTCCACTTT. It specifies CASSQGEVSPLHF.

This clonotype came up a few times. The CDR3 bases are TGTGCCATCAGAGAGACAGAGACCCAGTACTTC. Its protein is CAIRETETQYF. This chain connects TRBV10-3 to TRBJ2-5, with D uncertain. V gave up 6 bases and J gave up 4 bases, with 6 bases separating them. Per the germline V gene, CDR1 is ENHRY and CDR2 is SYGVKD. The CDR3 sequence is 11 residues long.

This clonotype was seen only a few times. V usage is TRBV18 and J usage is TRBJ2-7; a possible D gene is TRBD1 (6 bases). V was cut by 3 bases and J by 5 bases, with 17 bases left in between. Germline assignment: CDR1 KGHSH and CDR2 LQKENI. The CDR3 loop spans 15 amino acids. The CDR3 DNA sequence: TGTGCCAGCTCACCGGGAGCAGGGGCGCAGAACGAGCAGTACTTC. It yields the protein CASSPGAGAQNEQYF.

The V and J genes are TRBV11-2 and TRBJ2-1, with 7 bases lining up with TRBD2. The CDR3 has 16 amino acids. Trimming cost V 3 bases and J 12 bases; bases outside gene matches: 17. CDR1 and CDR2 (germline): SGHAT, FQNNGV. The CDR3 loop is CASSFVGGLAVGGQFF. The CDR3 nucleotides are TGTGCCAGCAGCTTTGTAGGAGGTCTAGCGGTTGGGGGGCAGTTCTTC. Full variable domain (rest looked up from reference TRBV11-2 and TRBJ2-1): EAGVAQSPRYKIIEKRQSVAFWCNPISGHATLYWYQQILGQGPKLLIQFQNNGVVDDSQLPKDRFSAERLKGVDSTLKIQPAKLEDSAVYLCASSFVGGLAVGGQFFGPGTRLTVL.

On this clonotype itself: The junction shows a germline mismatch at one end, possibly a read error. V and J are TRBV20-1 and TRBJ2-3; a possible D gene is TRBD2 (6 bases). Germline CDR1 is DFQATT and CDR2 is SNEGSKA (reference sequence). The CDR3 runs 15 residues. CDR3: CSAPRGAGPGDMQYF. Written as DNA, the CDR3 is TGCAGTGCTCCCCGCGGGGCGGGGCCCGGAGATATGCAGTATTTT.

The table lists this clonotype with a few counts. CDR3 residues: CASSTQGPYGYTF. The CDR3 region has the DNA TGTGCCAGCAGTACACAGGGCCCGTACGGCTACACCTTC. The chain joins TRBV6-1 to TRBJ1-2, with D possibly TRBD1 on 6 matching bases. This CDR3 contains 13 residues. Trimming pared 5 bases from V and 8 bases from J, leaving 15 bases between. Germline V gene sequence: CDR1 MNHNS, CDR2 SASEGT.

This CDR3 reads CASTLNPMGDSYEQYF. The CDR3 DNA follows: TGCGCCAGCACCCTTAACCCTATGGGCGACTCCTACGAGCAGTACTTC. The chain has TRBV5-1 and TRBJ2-7; D not certain. The CDR3 covers 16 residues. The V end lost 6 bases, the J end lost 0 bases, and 19 bases lay between the germline ends. Germline loops: CDR1 SGHRS, CDR2 YFSETQ.

The chain is built from TRBV14 and TRBJ2-7; D may be TRBD1 (5 bases). This CDR3 region has 13 residues. With 1 base removed from V and 3 bases from J, the gap between germline ends came to 7 bases. Germline V gene sequence: CDR1 SGHDN, CDR2 FVKESK. The CDR3 DNA is TGTGCCAGCAGCCAAGCCAGGGTCTACGAGCAGTACTTC. The encoded protein is CASSQARVYEQYF.

The table lists this clonotype with many counts. The CDR3 region has the DNA TGTGCCAGCGGGCCGACAATAATCTATGGCTACACCTTC. Amino acid sequence: CASGPTIIYGYTF. The V gene is TRBV12-3 or TRBV12-4, the J gene TRBJ1-2; D call uncertain. The CDR3 is 13 amino acids. V was cut by 8 bases and J by 4 bases, with 14 bases left in between.

This clonotype has a handful of counts. This rearrangement joins TRBV5-1 to TRBJ2-7, with TRBD1 identical over 9 bases. The J segment lost 2 bases and the V segment lost 4 bases, leaving 7 bases of the junction unmatched. The V gene's germline CDR1 is SGHRS and CDR2 YFSETQ. The CDR3 extends over 15 amino acids. CDR3 region: CASSRGTGLTYEQYF. In nucleotides, the CDR3 is TGCGCCAGCAGCCGGGGGACAGGGCTAACCTACGAGCAGTACTTC.

This clonotype has just a few counts. Sequence at one end of the junction differs from germline and may be a read error. This sequence joins TRBV4-1 and TRBJ2-3; possible D gene TRBD2, 6 bases. The CDR3 is made up of 15 amino acids. CDR1 is MGHRA and CDR2 is YSYEKL in the germline V gene. The CDR3 sequence: CASSQRPGLTSSTDF. As DNA, the CDR3 is TGCGCCAGCAGCCAACGTCCGGGACTGACCTCTTCGACGGATTTT.

The rearrangement links TRBV3-1 to TRBJ2-1; weak D call: TRBD2 (6 bases). CDR3 length: 13 residues. Trimming shortened V by 1 base and J by 9 bases, and 10 bases separated the two germline ends. CDR1 and CDR2 from the germline V gene are LGHDT and YNNKEL (reference sequence). CDR3 DNA sequence: TGTGCCAGCAGCCAAGGGAGGAGGGGTGAGCAGTTCTTC. It codes for CASSQGRRGEQFF.

In this sample, this clonotype turned up a few times. V usage is TRBV20-1 and J usage is TRBJ2-5, with D perhaps given as TRBD1 or TRBD2 (5 bases each). This CDR3 is 16 amino acids long. Per germline, CDR1 DFQATT and CDR2 SNEGSKA (reference sequence). V gave up 7 bases and J gave up 1 base, with 22 bases separating them. DNA of the CDR3: TGCAGTGGCCGAGGGGCAGGAGCTCTCACCCAAGAGACCCAGTACTTC. Protein product: CSGRGAGALTQETQYF.

V gene TRBV27 combines with J gene TRBJ1-1; D might be TRBD1 (5 bases). Germline assignment: CDR1 MNHEY and CDR2 SMNVEV (reference sequence). This CDR3 is built from 13 residues. V was pared by 8 bases and J by 7 bases, with 17 bases between. For the CDR3, the DNA is TGTGCCAGCGCGGTCTTGGGGCGGGGTGAAGCTTTCTTT. It codes for CASAVLGRGEAFF.

This clonotype was recorded a few times. The chain is built from TRBV24-1 and TRBJ2-3; 7 bases align to TRBD2. There are 14 residues in the CDR3. J gave up 6 bases and V 4 bases, and 6 bases lay outside the gene matches. The germline V gene encodes CDR1 KGHDR and CDR2 SFDVKD. The CDR3 reads CATSDRTSVDTQYF. The CDR3 region has the DNA TGTGCCACCAGTGACCGAACTAGCGTCGATACGCAGTATTTT.

As to this clonotype: The junction departs from the called germline gene at one end, perhaps through a read error. This chain joins TRBV6-5 and TRBJ1-5; D is perhaps TRBD1 (6 bases). Germline V gene lookup returns CDR1 MNHEY and CDR2 SVGAGI. The CDR3 is made up of 14 amino acids. CDR3 in amino acids: CASGYKGGTQPQHF. The CDR3 coding sequence is TGTGCCAGCGGTTACAAAGGGGGGACTCAGCCCCAGCATTTT.

This clonotype was seen a single time. In DNA form, the CDR3 reads TGTGCCAGCACTACAACGCGGCAGGGTAGTATCTCCTACGAGCAGTACTTC. Translated, it gives CASTTTRQGSISYEQYF. This sequence joins TRBV6-1 and TRBJ2-7; tentatively, D is TRBD1 (5 bases). This CDR3 is built from 17 residues. The V gene's germline CDR1 is MNHNS and CDR2 SASEGT. The V end was cut by 7 bases, the J end by 0 bases, with 22 bases between.

This clonotype was counted a few times. J is TRBJ2-5 and V is TRBV7-6; 9 bases line up with TRBD2. Looked up from germline, CDR1 is SGHVS and CDR2 is FNYEAQ. The V and J ends lost 5 bases and 2 bases, in that order; junction bases with no gene match: 6. The CDR3 loop spans 15 amino acids. The CDR3 sequence: CASSASGAKQETQYF. DNA for the CDR3: TGTGCCAGCAGCGCTAGCGGGGCTAAACAAGAGACCCAGTACTTC. The whole variable domain, filled in from reference TRBV7-6 and TRBJ2-5, reads GAGVSQSPRYKVTKRGQDVALRCDPISGHVSLYWYRQALGQGPEFLTYFNYEAQQDKSGLPNDRFSAERPEGSISTLTIQRTEQRDSAMYRCASSASGAKQETQYFGPGTRLLVL.

In its sample, this clonotype was seen a few times. The rearrangement joins TRBV5-1 to TRBJ2-7, with D possibly matching TRBD1 (5 bases). V was cut by 1 base and J by 0 bases, with 8 bases left in between. Germline CDR1 and CDR2: SGHRS and YFSETQ. The CDR3 is 14 residues long. The CDR3 spells CASSLIGDSYEQYF. The CDR3 DNA is TGCGCCAGCAGCTTGATAGGGGACTCCTACGAGCAGTACTTC.

This chain uses TRBV5-1 with TRBJ2-5, with TRBD2 matching 14 bases. The DNA end is a closer match to TRBJ2-1, so the J assignment may be wrong. CDR1 SGHRS and CDR2 YFSETQ come from the germline V gene. This CDR3 spans 15 amino acids. Here the CDR3 DNA reads TGCGCCAGCAGCTGGGGACTAGCGGGGGCGGGAGAGCAGTTCTTC. Its protein is CASSWGLAGAGEQFF.

This clonotype has a handful of counts. The chain couples TRBV3-1 to TRBJ2-5, with D tentatively TRBD2 (6 bases). V lost 4 bases and J lost 3, with 12 bases in between. Germline loops: CDR1 LGHDT, CDR2 YNNKEL (reference sequence). The CDR3 runs 14 residues. The CDR3 bases are TGTGCCAGCAGCCTGCTGGGGGGTGAAGAGACCCAGTACTTC. This encodes CASSLLGGEETQYF.

This clonotype was seen many times. The chain has TRBV20-1 and TRBJ2-1; D may be TRBD1 or TRBD2 (6 bases each). The CDR3 is 15 residues long. With 6 bases removed from V and 0 bases from J, the gap between germline ends came to 15 bases. The germline V gene encodes CDR1 DFQATT and CDR2 SNEGSKA (reference sequence). DNA of the CDR3: TGCAGTGCGGGGGGCTCCCTTAGCTCCTACAATGAGCAGTTCTTC. It is translated as CSAGGSLSSYNEQFF.

The chain links TRBV29-1 to TRBJ1-2; TRBD1 agrees at 8 bases. This CDR3 has 13 amino acids. Per germline, CDR1 SQVTM and CDR2 ANQGSEA. The J segment lost 8 bases and the V segment lost 6 bases, leaving 11 bases of the junction unmatched. The DNA of the CDR3 is TGCAGCGTGGCGGGACAGGCTGACTTAGGCTACACCTTC. Its translation: CSVAGQADLGYTF.